This T cell receptor beta chain was recorded in a study of T-cell memory formation after mild COVID-19. Germline V lookup: CDR1 SGDLS, CDR2 YYNGEE. V shed 3 bases and J shed 10 bases, with 11 bases lying between them. This CDR3 comprises 12 residues. MiXCR, applied by TCRdb to the 5' RACE reads, yields one record per CDR3 protein. The table records roughly 45,000 distinct CDR3 sequences, around a quarter of them present only once. The source of this sequence is a man younger than 30 who had mild COVID-19 (a few samples of this study predate the infection). Cell type and time point are not known. The chain carries TRBV9 and TRBJ1-5; no clear D gene. The sequencing input was PBMCs or a T cell subset sorted from them (not recorded which). The CDR3 coding sequence is TGTGCCAGCAGCGGTCTCGAGGGACCCCAGCATTTT. Amino acid sequence: CASSGLEGPQHF.